The entry that follows covers one T cell receptor beta chain sequence. This specimen belongs to a study of blood T cell repertoires in COVID-19. Study-wide context: Sources were T cells, B-cell-depleted T cells, or PBMCs; the material itself was cDNA or gDNA.

Germline V gene data show CDR1 as MNHEY and CDR2 as SVGAGI. The CDR3 is 14 amino acids. The germline V and J ends were trimmed by 6 bases and 4 bases, with 12 bases remaining between them. Participant-reported clinical history was the basis for cohort assignment. Methods used by the authors: Estimated nucleated cell counts came from reference gene primer amplification. The protocol was immunoSEQ multiplex PCR, while the TCRdb copy is restricted to in-frame clones and leaves out a portion. V and J calls and clone size come straight from that table; D and trimming were deduced from the DNA. The sample contains tens of thousands of clones, 80% to 90% of which appear only once.

The chain is built from TRBV6-5 and TRBJ1-4; TRBD1 is a possible D gene (5 bases). Sequencing was performed on PBMCs or T cells enriched from blood (not recorded which). This clonotype originated in a woman aged 40 to 50 with acute COVID-19. The CDR3 nucleotides read TGTGCCAGCAGACCAGACAGACGTAATGAAAAACTGTTTTTT. Amino acid sequence: CASRPDRRNEKLFF.